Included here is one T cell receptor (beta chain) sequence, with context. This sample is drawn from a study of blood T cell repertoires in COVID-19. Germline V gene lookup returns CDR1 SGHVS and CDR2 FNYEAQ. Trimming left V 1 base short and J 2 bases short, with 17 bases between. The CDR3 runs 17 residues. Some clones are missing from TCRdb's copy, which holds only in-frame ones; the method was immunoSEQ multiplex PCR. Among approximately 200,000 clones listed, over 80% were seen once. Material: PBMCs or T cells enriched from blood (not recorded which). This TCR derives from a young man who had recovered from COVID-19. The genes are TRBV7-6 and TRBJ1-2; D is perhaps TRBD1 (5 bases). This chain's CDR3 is CASSLEETGAGNYGYTF. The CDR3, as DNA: TGTGCCAGCAGCTTAGAGGAAACTGGGGCCGGAAACTATGGCTACACCTTC.